The rows below give T cell receptor beta chains drawn from one sample of a study of blood T cell repertoires in COVID-19. Sequencing used immunoSEQ multiplex PCR; TCRdb keeps in-frame clones, though not all of them. The top ten hold 36% of the sample, which has roughly 74,000 clones, 84% seen once. Sequencing was carried out using peripheral blood. The origin of the receptors is a man between 65 and 85 years old with acute or convalescent COVID-19. Both conserved end residues are part of each CDR3. D genes are given only for firm matches. Clone size appears in some rows only: once, few, many, or a class for an expanded clone.

.	TRBV28	TRBJ2-2	TRBD1	CASSFGDRGTGELFF	TGTGCCAGCAGTTTCGGGGACAGGGGGACCGGGGAGCTGTTTTTT
once	TRBV25-1	TRBJ2-5	.	CASSDPGHPRTQYF	TGTGCCAGCAGTGACCCGGGACACCCGAGGACCCAGTACTTC
once	TRBV5-5	TRBJ2-5	TRBD2	CASSREGRWTQETQYF	TGTGCCAGCAGCCGGGAGGGGAGGTGGACCCAAGAGACCCAGTACTTC
.	TRBV12-3/TRBV12-4	TRBJ1-1	.	CASSLGRIEAFF	TGTGCCAGCAGTTTGGGGCGGATTGAAGCTTTCTTT
.	TRBV7-2	TRBJ2-3	TRBD2	CASSLLPTGGGRTDTQYF	TGTGCCAGCAGCTTACTCCCAACAGGCGGGGGGCGGACAGATACGCAGTATTTT
.	TRBV7-9	TRBJ1-6	TRBD1	CASSARAGGNSPLHF	TGTGCCAGCAGCGCAAGGGCAGGGGGCAATTCACCCCTCCACTTT
.	TRBV11-3	TRBJ2-2	TRBD2	CASSLAGGPNTGELFF	TGTGCCAGCAGCTTAGCGGGGGGACCGAACACCGGGGAGCTGTTTTTT
.	TRBV11-1	TRBJ2-4	.	CASSPASNRAKNIQYF	TGTGCCAGCAGCCCCGCTAGCAACCGCGCCAAAAACATTCAGTACTTC
.	TRBV4-2	TRBJ1-1	.	CASSQGTQGSTEAFF	TGTGCCAGCAGCCAAGGGACACAGGGCTCCACTGAAGCTTTCTTT
.	TRBV29-1	TRBJ2-6	.	CSVAPYGANVLTF	TGCAGCGTTGCCCCCTATGGGGCCAACGTCCTGACTTTC
.	TRBV6-6	TRBJ2-2	.	CAGRSGAGELFF	TGTGCCGGACGAAGCGGTGCGGGGGAGCTGTTTTTT
.	TRBV27	TRBJ1-1	.	CASTGGAFF	TGTGCCAGCACGGGCGGGGCTTTCTTT
.	TRBV5-4	TRBJ2-7	TRBD1	CASSVGQAGYEQYF	TGTGCCAGCAGCGTGGGACAGGCCGGCTACGAGCAGTACTTC
.	TRBV6-5	TRBJ1-6	.	CASSSPNRAEDSPLHF	TGTGCCAGCAGTTCCCCGAACAGGGCCGAGGATTCACCCCTCCACTTT
few	TRBV29-1	TRBJ2-7	TRBD2	CSVRTGGTDEQYF	TGCAGCGTCCGGACGGGGGGGACCGACGAGCAGTACTTC
few	TRBV19	TRBJ1-5	TRBD1	CASSKLGQISNQPQHF	TGTGCCAGTAGTAAACTGGGACAGATAAGCAATCAGCCCCAGCATTTT
.	TRBV3-1/TRBV3-2	TRBJ2-3	.	CASSQGPVSTDTQYF	TGTGCCAGCAGCCAAGGGCCCGTGAGCACAGATACGCAGTATTTT